The clone carrying this T cell receptor beta chain occurred many times. Stable Graves' hyperthyroidism meant no ophthalmopathy progression within 18 months. Patients were aged 18 to 65, had disease duration under 2 months, and had newly diagnosed hyperthyroidism. Any patient presenting with uncontrolled infection, other autoimmune disease, pregnancy or lactation was left out. PBMCs were collected from a roughly 10 ml volume of fresh peripheral blood. The data were taken from a study of T cells in Graves' hyperthyroidism and ophthalmopathy. The germline gives CDR1 SGHVS, CDR2 FQNEAQ. Trimming took 1 base from V and 9 from J; bases not matched to a gene: 12. CDR3 length equals 16 residues. Amplified TCR beta CDR3 regions came from RNA transcripts. Initially, a first-round RT-PCR of the TCR CDR3 employed the HTBI primer set. TCRdb reprocessed the multiplex PCR reads with MiXCR, giving one entry per CDR3 protein. The sample gives some 460,000 distinct CDR3 sequences, about 15% of which show up once; 7.7% is in the top ten.

The gene calls are TRBV7-8 and TRBJ2-1, with TRBD2 matching over 7 bases. The receptor comes from a woman aged 18-30 years with Graves' hyperthyroidism. Sample: blood. CDR3 coding DNA: TGTGCCAGCAGCTTAGTTCACCTCACGGGACTAAGTGAGCAGTTCTTC. Protein: CASSLVHLTGLSEQFF.